The rows below give T cell receptor beta chains drawn from one sample of a study of blood T cell repertoires in COVID-19. Measured with immunoSEQ multiplex PCR; TCRdb has only the in-frame clones, and not every one. In the table there are some 170,000 clones, 75% to 90% of which are singletons. Sequenced sample: PBMCs or T cells enriched from blood (not recorded which). The receptors originated from a man aged 35-49 years who had recovered from COVID-19. The CDR3 runs from the conserved cysteine through the conserved F or W. The D gene is left open where the match is weak. Clone size is shown for a subset of rows, as once, few, many or a class of expanded clone.

V gene	D gene	J gene	clone size	CDR3 length	CDR3 DNA	CDR3 protein
TRBV5-1	.	TRBJ1-4	.	14	TGCGCCAGCAGCTTGCGGGGGGCGAACGAAAAACTGTTTTTT	CASSLRGANEKLFF
TRBV10-1	TRBD2	TRBJ2-3	.	15	TGCGCCAGCAGTGACCGGGAGGGCCGCGGAGATACGCAGTATTTT	CASSDREGRGDTQYF
TRBV7-6	TRBD2	TRBJ2-7	.	16	TGTGCCAGCAGCAGAGGACTAGCGGGAGCCATGCGGGAGCAGTACTTC	CASSRGLAGAMREQYF
TRBV27	.	TRBJ2-7	few	17	TGTGCCAGCAGTTTAAGGGGAAGACCCTCTTGGGGGGACGAGCAGTACTTC	CASSLRGRPSWGDEQYF
TRBV6-5	.	TRBJ1-2	.	11	TGTGCCAGCAGTTCCCGCTATGGCTACACCTTC	CASSSRYGYTF
TRBV12-3/TRBV12-4	.	TRBJ1-2	.	11	TGTGCCAGCAGTCTCCCCGGTGGCTACACCTTC	CASSLPGGYTF
TRBV2	TRBD1	TRBJ1-1	.	13	TGTGCCAGCAGTGGGACAGGGTACACTGAAGCTTTCTTT	CASSGTGYTEAFF
TRBV7-8	.	TRBJ1-5	.	13	TGTGCCAGCAGCCCAAATAGCAATCAGCCCCAGCATTTT	CASSPNSNQPQHF
TRBV30	TRBD1	TRBJ1-1	.	16	TGTGCCTGGAGTCCTCACACAGGGGCCGCGAACACTGAAGCTTTCTTT	CAWSPHTGAANTEAFF
TRBV7-9	.	TRBJ2-5	.	14	TGTGCCAGCAGCTCCCGGGACTTAGAAGAGACCCAGTACTTC	CASSSRDLEETQYF
TRBV3-1/TRBV3-2	.	TRBJ2-1	once	15	TGTGCCAGCAGCCAAGATTGGAGCTCCTACAATGAGCAGTTCTTC	CASSQDWSSYNEQFF
TRBV7-8	.	TRBJ1-4	.	14	TGTGCCAGCAGCTCGAGGGAGGGGAATGAAAAACTGTTTTTT	CASSSREGNEKLFF
TRBV19	TRBD1	TRBJ2-1	.	12	TGTGCCAGTAGTATGGGGGCAGGGACAGCGTTCTTC	CASSMGAGTAFF
TRBV11-3	.	TRBJ2-1	.	13	TGTGCCAGCAGCACAAGGAGGTATGGTGAGCAGTTCTTC	CASSTRRYGEQFF
TRBV30	.	TRBJ1-1	.	14	TGTGCCTGGAGCCTACTAGGGGGGGGGACTGAAGCTTTCTTT	CAWSLLGGGTEAFF
TRBV7-9	.	TRBJ1-2	.	13	TGTGCCAGCAGCTTACCCAGTCACTATGGCTACACCTTC	CASSLPSHYGYTF
TRBV19	.	TRBJ2-5	.	15	TGTGCCAGTAGTATGGGGAGCCAACTCCAAGAGACCCAGTACTTC	CASSMGSQLQETQYF
TRBV6-1	.	TRBJ2-1	.	15	TGTGCCAGCAGTGAAGCGCTTCCCCCAGGGAATGAGCAGTTCTTC	CASSEALPPGNEQFF
TRBV27	TRBD1	TRBJ2-7	.	12	TGTGCCAGCAGTCCGACAGGGTGGGGAAAGTACTTC	CASSPTGWGKYF
TRBV6-5	TRBD2	TRBJ2-7	.	16	TGTGCCAGCAGTTACTCCGGACTAGCGAGAAGATACGAGCAGTACTTC	CASSYSGLARRYEQYF
TRBV19	.	TRBJ1-2	.	13	TGTGCCAGTAGTTGGGACACTAACTATGGCTACACCTTC	CASSWDTNYGYTF
TRBV27	.	TRBJ2-7	.	14	TGTGCCAGCAGAAACCCGGAGGACGCCAGAGAGCAGTACTTC	CASRNPEDAREQYF
TRBV7-9	.	TRBJ2-3	.	14	TGTGCCAGCAGCTTATCCCTTAGTCTAAATACGCAGTATTTT	CASSLSLSLNTQYF
TRBV6-5	.	TRBJ1-2	.	13	TGTGCCAGCAGTTTGTCCATTAACTATGGCTACACCTTC	CASSLSINYGYTF
TRBV6-5	.	TRBJ1-2	.	14	TGTGCCACTCGCCAGGTCGCGGGAGGCGATGGCTACACCTTC	CATRQVAGGDGYTF
TRBV19	TRBD1	TRBJ1-5	.	14	TGTGCCAGTAGTATACCACAGGGGAACCAGCCCCAGCATTTT	CASSIPQGNQPQHF
TRBV9	.	TRBJ1-5	.	13	TGTGCCAGCAGCGTAGCCCCAGGTCAGCCCCAGCATTTT	CASSVAPGQPQHF
TRBV30	.	TRBJ1-5	once	16	TGTGCCTGGACCCAGGGTGCCGGCGCGGGAAATCAGCCCCAGCATTTT	CAWTQGAGAGNQPQHF
TRBV12-3/TRBV12-4	.	TRBJ2-1	.	13	TGTGCCAGCAGTTTACCTCCGCAGGATGAGCAGTTCTTC	CASSLPPQDEQFF
TRBV10-1	.	TRBJ2-7	few	18	TGCGCCAGCAGTGTTCCCTCGCACAGGGAAAATGTCTCCTACGAGCAGTACTTC	CASSVPSHRENVSYEQYF
TRBV28	.	TRBJ2-5	.	13	TGTGCCAGCAGTGGGGGGGGCACGAAGACCCAGTACTTC	CASSGGGTKTQYF
TRBV4-1	TRBD2	TRBJ2-7	.	18	TGCGCCAGCAGCCTGACGACCCGGGACGACAACGGGAGGGGCGAGCAGTACTTC	CASSLTTRDDNGRGEQYF
TRBV6-5	.	TRBJ1-1	.	11	TGTGCCAGCACCTTCGGTAGGGAGGCTTTCTTT	CASTFGREAFF
TRBV5-1	TRBD1	TRBJ1-3	.	15	TGCGCCAGCAGAGGACAGGTTGGACCTGGAAACACCATATATTTT	CASRGQVGPGNTIYF
TRBV6-5	.	TRBJ1-2	.	15	TGTGCCAGCAGGGGGGGTAAAGCGGGTGATTCTGGCTACACCTTC	CASRGGKAGDSGYTF
TRBV12-1	.	TRBJ2-3	once	18	TGTGCCAGCAGCCGTCATCGGGGGTACTACCGAAGCACAGATACGCAGTATTTT	CASSRHRGYYRSTDTQYF
TRBV9	.	TRBJ1-1	.	13	TGTGCCAGCAGCGTACAACAGGGTCTTGAAGCTTTCTTT	CASSVQQGLEAFF
TRBV2	.	TRBJ1-1	.	13	TGTGCCAGCAATACTCCCCGGAGGACTGAAGCTTTCTTT	CASNTPRRTEAFF
TRBV19	.	TRBJ1-4	.	17	TGTGCCAGTAGTGTCCGGACCAGGGTAGCCTTGAATGAAAAACTGTTTTTT	CASSVRTRVALNEKLFF
TRBV5-4	TRBD2	TRBJ2-5	.	16	TGTGCCAGCAGCTCCTGGCGGGGGGGGTACCAAGAGACCCAGTACTTC	CASSSWRGGYQETQYF
TRBV11-3	TRBD1	TRBJ1-3	.	18	TGTGCCAGCAGCCAGACAGGGGGCTACAGCCGAACTGGAAACACCATATATTTT	CASSQTGGYSRTGNTIYF
TRBV7-2	TRBD1	TRBJ1-5	.	14	TGTGCCAGCAGCCGGGACAGCTCCAATCAGCCCCAGCATTTT	CASSRDSSNQPQHF